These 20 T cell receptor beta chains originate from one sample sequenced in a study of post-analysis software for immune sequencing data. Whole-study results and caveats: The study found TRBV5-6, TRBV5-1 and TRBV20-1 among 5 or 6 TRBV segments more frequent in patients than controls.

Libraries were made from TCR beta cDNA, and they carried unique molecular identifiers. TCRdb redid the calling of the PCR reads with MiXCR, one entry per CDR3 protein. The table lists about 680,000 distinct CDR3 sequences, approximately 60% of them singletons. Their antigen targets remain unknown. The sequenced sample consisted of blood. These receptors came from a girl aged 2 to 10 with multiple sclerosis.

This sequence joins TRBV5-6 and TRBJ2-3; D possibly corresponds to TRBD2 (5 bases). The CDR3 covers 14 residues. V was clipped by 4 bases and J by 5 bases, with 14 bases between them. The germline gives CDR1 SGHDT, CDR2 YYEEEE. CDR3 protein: CASSPGSAGDTQYF. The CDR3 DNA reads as TGTGCCAGCAGCCCTGGGTCCGCGGGAGATACGCAGTATTTT.

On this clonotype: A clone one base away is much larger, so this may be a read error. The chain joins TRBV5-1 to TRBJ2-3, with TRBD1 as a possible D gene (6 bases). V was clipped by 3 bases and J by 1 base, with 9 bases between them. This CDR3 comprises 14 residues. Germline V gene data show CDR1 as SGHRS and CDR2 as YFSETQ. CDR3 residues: CASSSWTGTDTQYF. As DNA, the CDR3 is TGCGCCAGCAGCTCCTGGACAGGCACAGATACGCAGTATTTT.

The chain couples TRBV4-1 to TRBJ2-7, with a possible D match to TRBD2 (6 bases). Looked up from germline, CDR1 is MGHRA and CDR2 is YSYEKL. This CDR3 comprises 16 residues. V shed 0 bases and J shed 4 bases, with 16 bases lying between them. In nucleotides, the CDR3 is TGCGCCAGCAGCCAAGATCGTGGGGGACTCCGGTACGAGCAGTACTTC. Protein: CASSQDRGGLRYEQYF.

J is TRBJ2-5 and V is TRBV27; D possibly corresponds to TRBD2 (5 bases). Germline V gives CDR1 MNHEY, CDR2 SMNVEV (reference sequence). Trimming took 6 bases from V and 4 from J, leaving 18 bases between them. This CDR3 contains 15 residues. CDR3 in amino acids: CASSRRLTSGETQYF. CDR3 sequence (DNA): TGTGCCAGCAGCCGACGCCTAACTAGTGGAGAGACCCAGTACTTC.

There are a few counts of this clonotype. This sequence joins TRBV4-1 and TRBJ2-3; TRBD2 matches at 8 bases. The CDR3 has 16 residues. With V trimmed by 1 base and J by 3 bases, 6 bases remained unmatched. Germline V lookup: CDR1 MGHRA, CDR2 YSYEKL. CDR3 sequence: CASSQVLAEPTDTQYF. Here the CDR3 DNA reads TGCGCCAGCAGCCAAGTACTAGCGGAGCCTACAGATACGCAGTATTTT.

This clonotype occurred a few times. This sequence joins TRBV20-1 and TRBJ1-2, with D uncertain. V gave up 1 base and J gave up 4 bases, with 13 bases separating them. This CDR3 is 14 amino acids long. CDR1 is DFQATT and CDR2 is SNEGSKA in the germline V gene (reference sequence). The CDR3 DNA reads TGCAGTGCTAGAGCACTTAGGGTCTCCTATGGCTACACCTTC. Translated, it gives CSARALRVSYGYTF.

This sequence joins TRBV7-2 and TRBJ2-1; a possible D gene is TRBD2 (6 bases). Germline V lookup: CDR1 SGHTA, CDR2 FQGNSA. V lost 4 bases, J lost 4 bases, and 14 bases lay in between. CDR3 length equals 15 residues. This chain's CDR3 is CASSSVGTEYNEQFF. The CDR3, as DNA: TGTGCCAGCAGCTCAGTGGGGACTGAATACAATGAGCAGTTCTTC.

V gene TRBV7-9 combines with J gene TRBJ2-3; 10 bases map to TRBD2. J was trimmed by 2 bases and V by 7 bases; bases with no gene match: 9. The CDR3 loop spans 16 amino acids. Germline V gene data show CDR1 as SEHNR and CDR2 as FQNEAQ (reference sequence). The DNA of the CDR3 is TGTGCCAGCACCCGTCTAGCGGGGGCCCCCACAGATACGCAGTATTTT. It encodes CASTRLAGAPTDTQYF.

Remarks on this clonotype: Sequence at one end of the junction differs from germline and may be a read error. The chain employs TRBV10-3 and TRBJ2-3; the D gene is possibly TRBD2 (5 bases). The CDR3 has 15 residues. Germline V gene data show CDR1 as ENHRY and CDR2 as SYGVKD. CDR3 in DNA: TGTGCCATCAGTGAGTCGACTGAGGGCACGGATACGCAGTATTTT. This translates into CAISESTEGTDTQYF.

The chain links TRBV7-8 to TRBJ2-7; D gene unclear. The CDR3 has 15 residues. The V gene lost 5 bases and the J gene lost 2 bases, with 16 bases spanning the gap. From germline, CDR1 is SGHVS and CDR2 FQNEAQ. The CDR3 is CASSPPGGRAYEQYF. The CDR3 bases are TGTGCCAGCAGCCCCCCCGGCGGCCGAGCCTACGAGCAGTACTTC.

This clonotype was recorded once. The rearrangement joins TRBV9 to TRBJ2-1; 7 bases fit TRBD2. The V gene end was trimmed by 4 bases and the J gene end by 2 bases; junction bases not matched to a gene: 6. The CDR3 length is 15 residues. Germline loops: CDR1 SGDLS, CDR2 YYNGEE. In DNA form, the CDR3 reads TGTGCCAGCAGCCCGCTAGCGGCGACCTACAATGAGCAGTTCTTC. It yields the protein CASSPLAATYNEQFF.

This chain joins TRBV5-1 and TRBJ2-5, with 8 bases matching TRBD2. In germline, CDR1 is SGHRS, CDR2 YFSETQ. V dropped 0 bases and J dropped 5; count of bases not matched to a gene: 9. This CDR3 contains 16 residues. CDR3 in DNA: TGCGCCAGCAGCTTGGCCCCAGCGGGAGACGCGGAGACCCAGTACTTC. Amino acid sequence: CASSLAPAGDAETQYF.

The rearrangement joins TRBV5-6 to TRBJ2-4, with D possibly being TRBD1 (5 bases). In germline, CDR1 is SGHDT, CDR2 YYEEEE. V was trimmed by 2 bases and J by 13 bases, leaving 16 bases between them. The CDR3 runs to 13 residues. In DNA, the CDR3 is TGTGCCAGCAGCTTTTTCAGGGTAGGAGAGCAGTACTTC. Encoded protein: CASSFFRVGEQYF.

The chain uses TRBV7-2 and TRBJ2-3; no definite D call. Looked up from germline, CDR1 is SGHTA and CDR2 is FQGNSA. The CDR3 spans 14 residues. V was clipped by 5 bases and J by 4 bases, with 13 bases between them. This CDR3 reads CASSLLVSPDTQYF. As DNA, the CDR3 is TGTGCCAGCAGCCTGCTTGTTAGTCCAGATACGCAGTATTTT.

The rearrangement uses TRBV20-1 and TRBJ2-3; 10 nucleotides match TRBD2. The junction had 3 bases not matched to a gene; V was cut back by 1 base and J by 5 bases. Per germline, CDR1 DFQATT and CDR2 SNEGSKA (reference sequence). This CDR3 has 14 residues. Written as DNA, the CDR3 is TGCAGTGCTAGAGTACCTAGCGGGAGAGATACGCAGTATTTT. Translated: CSARVPSGRDTQYF.

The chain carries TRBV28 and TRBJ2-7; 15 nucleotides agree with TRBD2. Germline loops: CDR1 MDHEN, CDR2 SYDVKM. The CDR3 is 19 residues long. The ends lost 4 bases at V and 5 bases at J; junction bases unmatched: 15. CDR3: CASSSPGLAGGGVIDEQYF. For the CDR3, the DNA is TGTGCCAGCAGTTCCCCCGGACTAGCGGGAGGGGGGGTAATAGACGAGCAGTACTTC.

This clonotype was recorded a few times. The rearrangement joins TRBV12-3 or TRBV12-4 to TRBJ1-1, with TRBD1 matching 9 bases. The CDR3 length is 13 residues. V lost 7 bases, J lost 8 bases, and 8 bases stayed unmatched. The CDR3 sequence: CASIPGQGSEAFF. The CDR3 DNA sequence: TGTGCCAGCATCCCGGGACAGGGAAGCGAAGCTTTCTTT.

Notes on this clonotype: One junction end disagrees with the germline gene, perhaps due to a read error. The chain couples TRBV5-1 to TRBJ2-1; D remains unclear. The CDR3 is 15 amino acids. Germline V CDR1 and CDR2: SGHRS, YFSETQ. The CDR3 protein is CVSTILWGPYNEQFF. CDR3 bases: TGCGTCAGCACCATACTCTGGGGTCCCTACAATGAGCAGTTCTTC.

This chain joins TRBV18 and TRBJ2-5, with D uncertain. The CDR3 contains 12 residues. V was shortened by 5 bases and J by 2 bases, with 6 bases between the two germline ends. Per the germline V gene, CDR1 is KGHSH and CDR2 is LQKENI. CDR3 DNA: TGTGCCAGCTCAGCGGCACAAGAGACCCAGTACTTC. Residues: CASSAAQETQYF.

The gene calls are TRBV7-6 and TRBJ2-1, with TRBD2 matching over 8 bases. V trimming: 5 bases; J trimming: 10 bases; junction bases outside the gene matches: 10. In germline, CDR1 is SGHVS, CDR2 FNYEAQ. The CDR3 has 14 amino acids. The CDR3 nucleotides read TGTGCCAGCAGCCTGGAGCGGGAGTCCTACGAGCAGTTCTTC. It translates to CASSLERESYEQFF.